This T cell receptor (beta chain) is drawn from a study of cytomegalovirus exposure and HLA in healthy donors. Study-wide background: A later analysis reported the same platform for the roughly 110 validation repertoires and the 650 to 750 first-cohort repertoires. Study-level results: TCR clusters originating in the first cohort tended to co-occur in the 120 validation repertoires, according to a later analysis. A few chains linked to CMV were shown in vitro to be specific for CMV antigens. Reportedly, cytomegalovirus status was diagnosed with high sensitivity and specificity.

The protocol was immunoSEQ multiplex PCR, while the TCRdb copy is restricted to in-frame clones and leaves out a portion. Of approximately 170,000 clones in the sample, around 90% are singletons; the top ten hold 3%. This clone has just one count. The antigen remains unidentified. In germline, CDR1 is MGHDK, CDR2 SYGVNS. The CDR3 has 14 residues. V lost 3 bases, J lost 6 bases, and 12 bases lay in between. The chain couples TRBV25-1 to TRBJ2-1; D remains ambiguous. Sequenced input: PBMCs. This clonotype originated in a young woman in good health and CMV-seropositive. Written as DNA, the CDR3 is TGTGCCAGCAGTGATGACTGGTTGGGCAATGAGCAGTTCTTC. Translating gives CASSDDWLGNEQFF.